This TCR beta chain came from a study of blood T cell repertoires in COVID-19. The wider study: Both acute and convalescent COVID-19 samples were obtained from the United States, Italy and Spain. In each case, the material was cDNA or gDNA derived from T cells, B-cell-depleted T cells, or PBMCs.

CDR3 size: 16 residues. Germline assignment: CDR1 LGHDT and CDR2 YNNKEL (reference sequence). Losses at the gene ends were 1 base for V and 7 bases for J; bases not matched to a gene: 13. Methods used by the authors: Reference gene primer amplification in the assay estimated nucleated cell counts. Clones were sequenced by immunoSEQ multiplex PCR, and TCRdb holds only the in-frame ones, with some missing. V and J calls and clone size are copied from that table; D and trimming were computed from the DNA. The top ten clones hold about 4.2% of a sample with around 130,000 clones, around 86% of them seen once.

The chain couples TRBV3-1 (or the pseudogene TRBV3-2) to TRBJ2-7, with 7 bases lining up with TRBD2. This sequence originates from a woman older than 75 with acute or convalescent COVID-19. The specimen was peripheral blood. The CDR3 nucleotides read TGTGCCAGCAGCCAAGTACCCCGGGACTATTTAGGGGAGCAGTACTTC. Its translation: CASSQVPRDYLGEQYF.